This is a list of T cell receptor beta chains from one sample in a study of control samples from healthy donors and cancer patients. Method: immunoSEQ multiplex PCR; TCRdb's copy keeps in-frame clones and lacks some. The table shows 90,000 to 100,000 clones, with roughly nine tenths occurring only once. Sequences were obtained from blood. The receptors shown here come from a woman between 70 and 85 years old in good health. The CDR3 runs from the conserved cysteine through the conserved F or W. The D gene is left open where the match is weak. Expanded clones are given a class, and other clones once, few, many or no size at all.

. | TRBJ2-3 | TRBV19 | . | TGTGCCAGTAGCCCTCTAGGGACATTCACAGATACGCAGTATTTT | CASSPLGTFTDTQYF
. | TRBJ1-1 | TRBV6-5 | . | TGTGCCAGCACCCTCCCCCGAGGGGCAACTGAAGCTTTCTTT | CASTLPRGATEAFF
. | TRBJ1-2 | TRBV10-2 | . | TGCGCCAGCAGGAGGGGACTTTCCGGGAGATTAGAGGGCTACACCTTC | CASRRGLSGRLEGYTF
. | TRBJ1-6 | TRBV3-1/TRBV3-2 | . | TGTGCCAGCAGCCCCATGAGTCAGGGGCAATCACCCCTCCACTTT | CASSPMSQGQSPLHF
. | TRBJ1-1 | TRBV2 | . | TGTGCCAGCAGTTCCGAGGGGGTGGACACTGAAGCTTTCTTT | CASSSEGVDTEAFF
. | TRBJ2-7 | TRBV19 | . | TGTGCCAGTAGTATTCATCCCGGGGCGGTAACCTCCTACGAGCAGTACTTC | CASSIHPGAVTSYEQYF
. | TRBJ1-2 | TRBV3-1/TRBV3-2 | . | TGTGCCAGCAGCCAAAGGAGTGATGGCTACACCTTC | CASSQRSDGYTF
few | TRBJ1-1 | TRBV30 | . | TGTGCCTGGAGTCCCCCGAGGCCGGGAGCTGAAGCTTTCTTT | CAWSPPRPGAEAFF
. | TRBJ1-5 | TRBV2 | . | TGTGCCAGCAGTGAAATGGTGACCGGCAATCAGCCCCAGCATTTT | CASSEMVTGNQPQHF
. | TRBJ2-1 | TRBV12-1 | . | TGTGCCAGCAGCTTTAAAGGGGTCCGCCACAATGAGCAGTTCTTC | CASSFKGVRHNEQFF
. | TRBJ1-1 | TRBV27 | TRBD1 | TGTGCCAGCATGACAGGGGCCTTAAACACTGAAGCTTTCTTT | CASMTGALNTEAFF
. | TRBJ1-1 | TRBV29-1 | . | TGCAGCGTTGAAAAGGGAAACATGAACACTGAAGCTTTCTTT | CSVEKGNMNTEAFF
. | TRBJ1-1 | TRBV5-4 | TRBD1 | TGTGCCAGCAGCCCGGCGGGACAGGGGAACACTGAAGCTTTCTTT | CASSPAGQGNTEAFF
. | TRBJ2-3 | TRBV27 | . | TGTGCCAGCAGTTCCAATGGGCAAAGGCAACAGTATTTT | CASSSNGQRQQYF
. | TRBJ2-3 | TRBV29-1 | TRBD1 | TGCAGCGTTGATGACAGGGGGAGCACAGATACGCAGTATTTT | CSVDDRGSTDTQYF
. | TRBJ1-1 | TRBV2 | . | TGTGCCAGCAGTGGGGGGTTCACTGAAGCTTTCTTT | CASSGGFTEAFF
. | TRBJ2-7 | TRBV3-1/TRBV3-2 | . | TGTGCCAGCAGCGCCGGATACGAGCAGTACTTC | CASSAGYEQYF
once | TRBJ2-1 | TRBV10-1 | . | TGCGCCAGCAGTGAGGGGTCGGTTCGGCAGTTCTTC | CASSEGSVRQFF
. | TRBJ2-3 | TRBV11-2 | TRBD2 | TGTGCCAGCAGCTTGACTAGCGGGGGGTTCACAGATACGCAGTATTTT | CASSLTSGGFTDTQYF
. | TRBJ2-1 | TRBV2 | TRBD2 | TGTGCCATTCGCCCCACCGCGGGGGGCCGCGGAGAGCAGTTCTTC | CAIRPTAGGRGEQFF
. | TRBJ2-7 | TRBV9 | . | TGTGCCAGCAGCTCACCCGGGACTGTTGTTGGAGAGCAGTACTTC | CASSSPGTVVGEQYF
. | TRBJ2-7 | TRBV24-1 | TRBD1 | TGTGCCACCAGTCCCGGGACAGGGGTGTCCTACGAGCAGTACTTC | CATSPGTGVSYEQYF
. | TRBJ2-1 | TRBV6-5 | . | TGTGCCAGCAGTCCTCCTAGCGACGAGCAGTTCTTC | CASSPPSDEQFF
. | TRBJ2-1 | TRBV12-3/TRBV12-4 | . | TGTGCCAGCAGCCGGGGCGGCGTGGATGAGCAGTTCTTC | CASSRGGVDEQFF
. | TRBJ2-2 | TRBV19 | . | TGTGCCAGTAGTCCGTTCCCGACCGGGGAGCTGTTTTTT | CASSPFPTGELFF
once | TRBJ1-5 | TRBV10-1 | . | TGCGCCAGCAGTGAACAGCGCAATCAGCCCCAGCATTTT | CASSEQRNQPQHF
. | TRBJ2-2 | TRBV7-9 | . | TGTGCCAGCAGCTTAGGACAGAACACCGGGGAGCTGTTTTTT | CASSLGQNTGELFF
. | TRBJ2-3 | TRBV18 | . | TGTGCCAGCTCACCGACGGGAGAAGGAATGAGCACAGATACGCAGTATTTT | CASSPTGEGMSTDTQYF
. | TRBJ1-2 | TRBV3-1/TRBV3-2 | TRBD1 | TGTGCCAGCAGCCCCTGTAGGACAGGGGGCTTTTATGGCTACACCTTC | CASSPCRTGGFYGYTF
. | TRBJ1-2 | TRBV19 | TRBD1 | TGTGCCAGTTGGACAGGAGGTTTGGCGTACACCTTC | CASWTGGLAYTF
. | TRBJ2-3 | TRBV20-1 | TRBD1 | TGCAGTGCTAGTCCGGACAGGGGGCCGGTAGATACGCAGTATTTT | CSASPDRGPVDTQYF
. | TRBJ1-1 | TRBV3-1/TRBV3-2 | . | TGTGCCAGCAGCCAAGAACGGGTCCTGAACACTGAAGCTTTCTTT | CASSQERVLNTEAFF
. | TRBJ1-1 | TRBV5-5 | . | TGTGCCAGCAGCTTTTCGGAACTCCCTGAAGCTTTCTTT | CASSFSELPEAFF
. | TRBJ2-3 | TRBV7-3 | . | TGTGCCAGCAGCTTAGGTAGTCAGGCAGATACGCAGTATTTT | CASSLGSQADTQYF
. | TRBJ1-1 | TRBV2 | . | TGTGCCAGCAGTCCTACGGACGGCTGGGGCGCTTTCTTT | CASSPTDGWGAFF
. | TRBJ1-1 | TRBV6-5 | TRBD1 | TGTGCCAGCAGACCCGGGACAGCGAACACTGAAGCTTTCTTT | CASRPGTANTEAFF
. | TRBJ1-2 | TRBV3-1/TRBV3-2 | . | TGTGCCAGCAGCCAAGAAAGAGGGAACTATGGCTACACCTTC | CASSQERGNYGYTF
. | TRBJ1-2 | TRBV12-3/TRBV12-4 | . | TGTGCCAGCACCATAAACCCCTATGGCTACACCTTC | CASTINPYGYTF
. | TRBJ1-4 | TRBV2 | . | TGTGCCAGCAGTGAGTTTAAGAGTGTGTATGAAAAACTGTTTTTT | CASSEFKSVYEKLFF
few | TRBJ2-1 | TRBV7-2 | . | TGTGCCAGCAGCTTAGTGGTTAGCAGGTACAATGAGCAGTTCTTC | CASSLVVSRYNEQFF
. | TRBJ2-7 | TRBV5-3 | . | TGTGCCAGAAGTGTCCAACCTCAGGGTTACTACGAGCAGTACTTC | CARSVQPQGYYEQYF
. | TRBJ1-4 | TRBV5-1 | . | TGCGCCAGCAGCTTACTGTCAGGGGCTAATGAAAAACTGTTTTTT | CASSLLSGANEKLFF